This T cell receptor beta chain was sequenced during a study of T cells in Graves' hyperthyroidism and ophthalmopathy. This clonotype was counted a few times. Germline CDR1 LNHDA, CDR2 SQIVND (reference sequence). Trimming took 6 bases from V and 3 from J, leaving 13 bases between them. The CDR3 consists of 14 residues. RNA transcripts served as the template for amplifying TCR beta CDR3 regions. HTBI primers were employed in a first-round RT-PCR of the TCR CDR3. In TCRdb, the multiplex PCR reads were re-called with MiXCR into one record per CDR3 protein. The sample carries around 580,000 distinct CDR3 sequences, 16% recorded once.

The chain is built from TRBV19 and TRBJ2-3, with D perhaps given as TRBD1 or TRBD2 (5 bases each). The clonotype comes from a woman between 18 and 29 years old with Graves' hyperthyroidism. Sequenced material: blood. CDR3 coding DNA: TGTGCCAGTAGCACCCGGGACGGTACAGATACGCAGTATTTT. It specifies CASSTRDGTDTQYF.